What follows describes a single T cell receptor beta chain. J gave up 7 bases and V 0 bases, and 4 bases lay outside the gene matches. There are 14 residues in the CDR3. The germline gives CDR1 SGHKS, CDR2 YYEKEE (reference sequence). Generated by immunoSEQ multiplex PCR, the TCRdb table keeps only in-frame clones and is missing some. The data contain 160,000 or so clones, roughly 88% of them singletons. The record originates from a study of blood T cell repertoires in COVID-19. V and J are TRBV5-5 and TRBJ1-5, with 7 bases matching TRBD1. The sequence was obtained from a young man with acute or convalescent COVID-19. Sequences were obtained from peripheral blood. CDR3 nucleotides: TGTGCCAGCAGCTTGGAAGCAGGGGGACAGCCCCAGCATTTT. It encodes CASSLEAGGQPQHF.